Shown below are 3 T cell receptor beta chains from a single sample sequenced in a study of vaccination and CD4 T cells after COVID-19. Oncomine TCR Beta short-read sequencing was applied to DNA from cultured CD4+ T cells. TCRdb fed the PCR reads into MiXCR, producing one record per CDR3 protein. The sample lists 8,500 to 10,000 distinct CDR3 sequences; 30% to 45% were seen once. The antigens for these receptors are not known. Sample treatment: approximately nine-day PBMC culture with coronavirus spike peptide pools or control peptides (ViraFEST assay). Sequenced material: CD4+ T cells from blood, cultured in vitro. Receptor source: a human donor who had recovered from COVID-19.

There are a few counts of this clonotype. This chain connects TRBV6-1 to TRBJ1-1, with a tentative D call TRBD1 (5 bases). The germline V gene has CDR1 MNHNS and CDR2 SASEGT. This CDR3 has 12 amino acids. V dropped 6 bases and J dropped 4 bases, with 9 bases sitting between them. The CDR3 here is CASRSRGTEAFF. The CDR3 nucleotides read TGTGCCAGCAGGTCAAGGGGCACTGAAGCTTTCTTT.

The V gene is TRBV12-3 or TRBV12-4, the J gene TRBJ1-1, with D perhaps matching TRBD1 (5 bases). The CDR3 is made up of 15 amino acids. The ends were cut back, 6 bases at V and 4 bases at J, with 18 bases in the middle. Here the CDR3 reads CASSAPGGWFTEAFF. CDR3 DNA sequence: TGTGCCAGCAGCGCTCCGGGGGGTTGGTTCACTGAAGCTTTCTTT.

CDR3 bases: TGTGCCAGTAGCCTTAACAGGGCTGATGGAGGCTACACCTTC. This sequence encodes CASSLNRADGGYTF. The gene calls are TRBV19 and TRBJ1-2; D is possibly TRBD1 (6 bases). Germline assignment: CDR1 LNHDA and CDR2 SQIVND (reference sequence). The germline V and J ends were trimmed by 6 bases and 8 bases, with 19 bases remaining between them. The CDR3 loop spans 14 amino acids.